The clone carrying this T cell receptor (beta chain) was seen a single time. Original handling: Estimated nucleated cell counts came from reference gene primer amplification. TCRdb's copy holds only in-frame clones and misses some; the assay was immunoSEQ multiplex PCR. D and trimming were read from the DNA, whereas the V and J calls and clone size are those reported in that table. Of about 47,000 clones listed, 82% were seen once; the top ten hold 13% to 15%. Germline CDR1 and CDR2: MNHEY and SMNVEV (reference sequence). Trimming removed 3 bases at V and 4 bases at J, with 3 bases between. The CDR3 loop spans 12 amino acids. The data are from a study of blood T cell repertoires in COVID-19. Overall study: Collection of acute and convalescent COVID-19 samples took place in the United States, Italy and Spain. T cells, B-cell-depleted T cells, or PBMCs supplied cDNA or gDNA.

The sample consisted of peripheral blood. The chain is built from TRBV27 and TRBJ1-4; no firm D call. The TCR originated in a human donor with acute or convalescent COVID-19. The donor label of this sample is uncertain. The CDR3 protein is CASSFINEKLFF. CDR3 nucleotides: TGTGCCAGCAGTTTCATTAATGAAAAACTGTTTTTT.